The T cell receptor (beta chain) described here comes from a study of CXCR3-negative and CXCR3-positive naive CD8 T cells. Study findings and constraints: In cryopreserved cells, CXCR3 expression partially decreased, and fresh PBMCs were used in most assays. Comparison of naive subsets found surface CD5 to be comparable, and TCR strength was inferred on the basis of TRB CDR3 properties.

Naive CD8+ T cells showed CD45RO-CCR7+CD27+CD95-. In the case of this clonotype: Its specificity is not known.

The TRB libraries of cDNA were built by UMI-labeled 5' RACE. TCRdb re-called the 5' RACE reads and catalogs CDR3 proteins one per entry, DNA excluded. Its clone listing holds under 8,000 distinct CDR3 sequences. The germline V gene has CDR1 MNHEY and CDR2 SVGEGT. The CDR3 has 15 residues. What was sequenced was naive CXCR3- CD8+ T cells from blood. The subset denotes: CD45RO-CCR7+CD27+CD95- naive CD8+ T cells lacking CXCR3 (TNR3-). The chain recombines TRBV6-2 or TRBV6-3 with TRBJ2-3; the D gene TCRdb calls, TRBD1, cannot be checked with no DNA. The receptor was isolated from a human donor in good health. Some clones in this sample may be carry-over from other donors' samples. CDR3 in amino acids: CASSDWDRGADTQYF.